This T cell receptor beta chain was sequenced in a study of Ad26.COV2.S vaccination and SARS-CoV-2 variants. Generated by immunoSEQ multiplex PCR, the TCRdb table keeps only in-frame clones and is missing some. The sample lists about 420,000 clones, 70% to 90% seen once, with about 3.5% in the top ten. Stated treatment: approximately 18 received Ad26.COV2.S at low or high dose, single or two shots; five or six received placebo; per-sample allocation not given. Sampling was performed 63 days after the first vaccine or placebo injection. The TCR comes from a person between 18 and 60 years old who received the Ad26.COV2.S COVID-19 vaccine or a placebo. The sample was peripheral blood, taken in a trial of Ad26.COV2.S vaccine versus placebo.

CDR3 region: CASSLTDYTGELFF. CDR3 coding DNA: TGTGCCAGCAGCTTAACGGACTACACCGGGGAGCTGTTTTTT. This chain joins TRBV7-9 and TRBJ2-2; possibly TRBD2 for D (5 bases). Germline loops: CDR1 SEHNR, CDR2 FQNEAQ (reference sequence). With 2 bases removed from V and 3 bases from J, the gap between germline ends came to 7 bases. The CDR3 contains 14 residues.